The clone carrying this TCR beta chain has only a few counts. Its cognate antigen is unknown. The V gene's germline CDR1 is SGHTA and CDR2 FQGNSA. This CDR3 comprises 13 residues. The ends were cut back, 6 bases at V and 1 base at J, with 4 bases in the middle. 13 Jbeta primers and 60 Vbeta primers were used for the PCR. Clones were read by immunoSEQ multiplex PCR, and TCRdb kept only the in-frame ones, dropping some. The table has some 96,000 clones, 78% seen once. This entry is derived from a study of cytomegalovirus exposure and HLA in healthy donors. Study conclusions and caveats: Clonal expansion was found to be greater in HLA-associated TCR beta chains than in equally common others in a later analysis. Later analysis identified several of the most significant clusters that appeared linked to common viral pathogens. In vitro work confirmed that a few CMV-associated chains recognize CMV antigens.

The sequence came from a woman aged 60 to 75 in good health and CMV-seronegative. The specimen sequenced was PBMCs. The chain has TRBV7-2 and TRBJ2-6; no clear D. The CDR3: CASSPSGANVLTF. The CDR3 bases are TGTGCCAGCAGTCCATCTGGGGCCAACGTCCTGACTTTC.